This T cell receptor beta chain is drawn from a study of OX40 agonist ivuxolimab in advanced cancers. Across the study: Hepatocellular carcinoma, melanoma, renal cell or head and neck cancer was diagnosed in the dose-escalation patients. Notes on the study in general: Those patients achieving a partial response at 0.1-3.0 mg/kg showed among the lowest clonal expansion. CD8+ T cells averaged more expanded clones than CD4+.

Germline V gene lookup returns CDR1 MDHEN and CDR2 SYDVKM. V lost 6 bases and J 2 bases, leaving 11 bases between the germline ends. This CDR3 spans 14 amino acids. Clones were sequenced by immunoSEQ multiplex PCR, and TCRdb holds only the in-frame ones, with some missing. This repertoire shows approximately 21,000 clones, about four fifths found once; its top ten account for approximately 3%. On this clone: Its antigen is not known.

The receptor was derived from an adult with an advanced solid tumor such as melanoma, head and neck, liver or kidney cancer. The starting material was CD4+ or CD8+ T cells sorted from blood, obtained in a trial of the OX40 agonist ivuxolimab. The gene calls are TRBV28 and TRBJ1-5; D is unresolved. CDR3 bases: TGTGCCAGCAGCCTCGTAAGGGGCAATCAGCCCCAGCATTTT. Residues: CASSLVRGNQPQHF.